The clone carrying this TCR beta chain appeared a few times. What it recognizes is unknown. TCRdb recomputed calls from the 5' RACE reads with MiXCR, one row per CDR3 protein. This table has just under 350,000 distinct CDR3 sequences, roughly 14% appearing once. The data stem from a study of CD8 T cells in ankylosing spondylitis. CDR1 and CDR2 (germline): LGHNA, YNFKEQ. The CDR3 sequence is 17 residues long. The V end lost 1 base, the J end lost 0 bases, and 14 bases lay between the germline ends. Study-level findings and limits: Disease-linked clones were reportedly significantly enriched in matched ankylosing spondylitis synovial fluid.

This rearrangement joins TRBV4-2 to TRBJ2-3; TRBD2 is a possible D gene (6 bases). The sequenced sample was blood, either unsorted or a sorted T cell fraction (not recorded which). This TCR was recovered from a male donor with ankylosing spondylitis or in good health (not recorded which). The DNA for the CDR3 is TGTGCCAGCAGCCAAGGGCCTAGCGTTCCTAGCACAGATACGCAGTATTTT. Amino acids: CASSQGPSVPSTDTQYF.